The 18 T cell receptor beta chains given below trace back to one sample, sequenced in a study of blood T cell repertoires in COVID-19. Profiling relied on immunoSEQ multiplex PCR, and the TCRdb table lists in-frame clones only, not all of them. Of roughly 250,000 clones in the sample, roughly 82% were seen once. Sequences were obtained from PBMCs or T cells enriched from blood (not recorded which). The origin of the receptors is a woman between 45 and 65 years old who had recovered from COVID-19.

CDR3 amino acids: CASSVAQGGAEAFF. As DNA, the CDR3 is TGTGCCAGCAGCGTGGCACAGGGGGGAGCTGAAGCTTTCTTT. The chain carries TRBV7-2 and TRBJ1-1; 8 bases align to TRBD1. The trim removed 5 bases at V and 6 bases at J, leaving 8 bases unmatched. Germline CDR1 is SGHTA and CDR2 is FQGNSA. This CDR3 region has 14 residues.

This clone was observed a single time. The chain carries TRBV5-1 and TRBJ1-1; the D is unclear. Between the trimmed V and J ends, which lost 2 bases and 1 base, there was a span of 18 bases. Looked up from germline, CDR1 is SGHRS and CDR2 is YFSETQ. The CDR3 loop spans 17 amino acids. The CDR3 protein is CASSFHGLAVANTEAFF. As DNA, the CDR3 is TGCGCCAGCAGCTTCCATGGGTTAGCCGTCGCGAACACTGAAGCTTTCTTT. Combining the CDR3 with reference TRBV5-1 and TRBJ1-1 gives the whole variable domain KAGVTQTPRYLIKTRGQQVTLSCSPISGHRSVSWYQQTPGQGLQFLFEYFSETQRNKGNFPGRFSGRQFSNSRSEMNVSTLELGDSALYLCASSFHGLAVANTEAFFGQGTRLTVV.

The chain couples TRBV28 to TRBJ1-2, with D uncertain. CDR1 is MDHEN and CDR2 is SYDVKM in the germline V gene. This CDR3 spans 12 amino acids. The V end was cut by 1 base, the J end by 6 bases, with 6 bases between. Here the CDR3 reads CASSLSGNGYTF. Here the CDR3 DNA reads TGTGCCAGCAGTTTATCGGGAAATGGCTACACCTTC.

This clone was seen a few times. The chain has TRBV20-1 and TRBJ2-7; D not resolved. CDR1 and CDR2 from the germline V gene are DFQATT and SNEGSKA (reference sequence). CDR3 length: 11 residues. Between the trimmed V and J ends, which lost 7 bases and 6 bases, there was a span of 13 bases. CDR3 protein: CSVVRGGEQYF. The CDR3 DNA is TGCAGTGTGGTTCGCGGTGGCGAGCAGTACTTC.

This clone was counted only a few times. The V and J genes are TRBV5-1 and TRBJ1-6; TRBD1 matches at 7 bases. Trimming cost V 5 bases and J 9 bases; bases outside gene matches: 5. The CDR3 is 13 residues long. In germline, CDR1 is SGHRS, CDR2 YFSETQ. CDR3 nucleotides: TGCGCCAGCAGGACAGGGTCTTTTTCACCCCTCCACTTT. Translating it yields CASRTGSFSPLHF. Variable domain in full (rest from reference TRBV5-1 and TRBJ1-6): KAGVTQTPRYLIKTRGQQVTLSCSPISGHRSVSWYQQTPGQGLQFLFEYFSETQRNKGNFPGRFSGRQFSNSRSEMNVSTLELGDSALYLCASRTGSFSPLHFGNGTRLTVT.

The gene calls are TRBV28 and TRBJ2-1; maybe TRBD2 (5 bases). The germline CDR1 and CDR2 sequences are MDHEN and SYDVKM. The CDR3 totals 16 residues. Trimming took 2 bases from V and 0 from J, leaving 11 bases between them. The CDR3 DNA sequence: TGTGCCAGCAGTTTAAGACTAACGAGCTCCTACAATGAGCAGTTCTTC. It codes for CASSLRLTSSYNEQFF.

This chain uses TRBV12-5 with TRBJ2-5, with D possibly TRBD2 on 6 matching bases. With 4 bases removed from V and 2 bases from J, the gap between germline ends came to 23 bases. Germline CDR1 is LGHNT and CDR2 is FRNRAP. This CDR3 has 18 amino acids. Here the CDR3 reads CASGSRPSKYRGQETQYF. DNA of the CDR3: TGTGCTAGTGGTTCGCGCCCCTCCAAATACCGGGGGCAAGAGACCCAGTACTTC.

V gene TRBV29-1 combines with J gene TRBJ1-2; D uncertain. Germline assignment: CDR1 SQVTM and CDR2 ANQGSEA. The CDR3 contains 14 residues. With 4 bases removed from V and 0 bases from J, the gap between germline ends came to 12 bases. The DNA of the CDR3 is TGCAGCGTTGTACCCCGACAAGCTAACTATGGCTACACCTTC. Translating it yields CSVVPRQANYGYTF.

This rearrangement joins TRBV6-5 to TRBJ2-1; D may be TRBD1 (6 bases). The CDR3 sequence is 16 residues long. The germline V and J ends were trimmed by 0 bases and 3 bases, with 12 bases remaining between them. Germline V gene sequence: CDR1 MNHEY, CDR2 SVGAGI. This CDR3 is CASSYSSSRGYNEQFF. The CDR3 DNA follows: TGTGCCAGCAGTTACTCGAGTAGCAGGGGCTACAATGAGCAGTTCTTC.

The genes are TRBV6-2 or TRBV6-3 and TRBJ2-1; D is perhaps TRBD1 (5 bases). Trimming pared 2 bases from V and 0 bases from J, leaving 17 bases between. Germline V gives CDR1 MNHEY, CDR2 SVGEGT. The CDR3 runs 18 residues. The CDR3 region is CASSYGAFGRYSYNEQFF. The CDR3 coding sequence is TGTGCCAGCAGTTACGGGGCATTCGGACGTTACTCCTACAATGAGCAGTTCTTC.

This chain uses TRBV6-1 with TRBJ2-5, with D tentatively TRBD1 (5 bases). The V and J ends lost 2 bases and 5 bases respectively, with 15 bases between them. The CDR3 has 15 amino acids. Germline CDR1 MNHNS, CDR2 SASEGT. CDR3 in DNA: TGTGCCAGCAGTGAAACCAGCAGGGTCCGGGAGACCCAGTACTTC. It is translated as CASSETSRVRETQYF.

This sequence joins TRBV18 and TRBJ2-4; 7 bases match TRBD1. J gave up 0 bases and V 5 bases, and 13 bases lay outside the gene matches. The CDR3 spans 18 residues. Germline-derived CDR1 and CDR2 are KGHSH and LQKENI. CDR3 in amino acids: CASSFGTDEQQAKNIQYF. CDR3 nucleotide sequence: TGTGCCAGCTCATTTGGGACAGACGAGCAGCAAGCCAAAAACATTCAGTACTTC.

V and J are TRBV20-1 and TRBJ1-3; no definite D call. The V and J ends lost 6 bases and 9 bases respectively, with 12 bases between them. This CDR3 is 11 amino acids long. Germline V gene lookup returns CDR1 DFQATT and CDR2 SNEGSKA (reference sequence). The CDR3 spells CSARTFGTIYF. In DNA form, the CDR3 reads TGCAGTGCAAGGACTTTCGGCACCATATATTTT.

The chain links TRBV3-1 (or the pseudogene TRBV3-2) to TRBJ1-1, with a weak D call TRBD1 (5 bases). There are 12 residues in the CDR3. CDR1 and CDR2 from the germline V gene are LGHDT and YNNKEL (reference sequence). Trimming took 8 bases from V and 6 from J, leaving 13 bases between them. As DNA, the CDR3 is TGTGCCAGCTCCCGTGGGGCGTCTGAAGCTTTCTTT. It codes for CASSRGASEAFF.

The chain employs TRBV30 and TRBJ1-6; 8 positions agree with TRBD1. This CDR3 is built from 15 residues. Germline CDR1 and CDR2: GTSNPN and SVGIG (reference sequence). V was pared by 8 bases and J by 0 bases, with 6 bases of the junction left unmatched. The CDR3 DNA reads TGTGCCGGTGGGACAGGCAGCTCCTATAATTCACCCCTCCACTTT. Its translation: CAGGTGSSYNSPLHF.

The chain employs TRBV4-1 and TRBJ1-2; TRBD1 matches at 10 bases. The V and J ends lost 1 base and 4 bases, in that order; junction bases with no gene match: 6. CDR3 length: 16 residues. Looked up from germline, CDR1 is MGHRA and CDR2 is YSYEKL. In DNA, the CDR3 is TGCGCCAGCAGCCAAGGGGGCTGGACAGGGGGCTATGGCTACACCTTC. Translated, it gives CASSQGGWTGGYGYTF.

The chain employs TRBV5-6 and TRBJ2-7; 7 positions agree with TRBD2. The CDR3 runs to 15 residues. V shed 0 bases, J shed 4 bases, and the junction held 7 bases outside the gene matches. Germline V gene data show CDR1 as SGHDT and CDR2 as YYEEEE. As DNA, the CDR3 is TGTGCCAGCAGCTTGGCGGGAGGAGGGGCATACGAGCAGTACTTC. It yields the protein CASSLAGGGAYEQYF.

This chain joins TRBV29-1 and TRBJ2-5; 10 positions match TRBD1. Trimming at V came to 6 bases and at J to 1 base, leaving 2 bases not matched to a gene. CDR1 is SQVTM, CDR2 ANQGSEA, per germline. This CDR3 has 13 residues. The CDR3 protein is CSVGDRGQETQYF. The DNA of the CDR3 is TGCAGCGTCGGGGACAGGGGCCAAGAGACCCAGTACTTC.